Listed here are 28 T cell receptor beta chains from one sample, sequenced in a study of cytomegalovirus exposure and HLA in healthy donors. PCR used 60 Vbeta primers and 13 Jbeta primers. The method was immunoSEQ multiplex PCR; TCRdb's version includes in-frame clones alone and lacks a portion of them. This table holds roughly 130,000 clones, 70% to 75% found once. The sequenced sample was PBMCs. The receptors derive from a woman in her thirties or forties in good health and CMV-seronegative.

The chain uses TRBV11-2 and TRBJ2-3, with D perhaps matching TRBD1 (5 bases). V was cut by 9 bases and J by 5 bases, with 18 bases left in between. Germline V CDR1 and CDR2: SGHAT, FQNNGV. This CDR3 region has 14 residues. The CDR3 nucleotides read TGTGCCAGTTCGCTTATGACAGCAATAGATACGCAGTATTTT. Translated, it gives CASSLMTAIDTQYF.

The chain joins TRBV29-1 to TRBJ1-1; D ambiguous. V shed 0 bases and J shed 4 bases, with 15 bases lying between them. Germline V CDR1 and CDR2: SQVTM, ANQGSEA. The CDR3 is made up of 15 amino acids. CDR3 residues: CSVEDFRVLLTEAFF. The CDR3 DNA is TGCAGCGTTGAAGATTTTAGAGTCTTACTCACTGAAGCTTTCTTT.

The chain employs TRBV25-1 and TRBJ2-5, with TRBD2 as a possible D gene (7 bases). Trimming removed 7 bases from V and 4 bases from J, with 19 bases in between. The CDR3 covers 15 residues. Germline CDR1 MGHDK, CDR2 SYGVNS. CDR3 in DNA: TGTGCCAGCACCGAAATGGGGGGGGGCCCAGAGACCCAGTACTTC. Amino acid sequence: CASTEMGGGPETQYF.

The chain is built from TRBV6-1 and TRBJ1-4; perhaps TRBD1 as D (5 bases). From germline, CDR1 is MNHNS and CDR2 SASEGT. The ends were cut back, 1 base at V and 8 bases at J, with 11 bases in the middle. This CDR3 has 14 amino acids. CDR3 region: CASSEGGLGEKLFF. The CDR3 nucleotides read TGTGCCAGCAGTGAAGGGGGCCTTGGGGAAAAACTGTTTTTT.

The gene calls are TRBV27 and TRBJ1-2; TRBD1 matches at 8 bases. CDR1 and CDR2 (germline): MNHEY, SMNVEV (reference sequence). This CDR3 comprises 13 residues. Unmatched junction bases numbered 3, after V lost 5 bases and J lost 4 bases. This CDR3 reads CASSKDRAYGYTF. CDR3 nucleotide sequence: TGTGCCAGCAGTAAGGACAGGGCCTATGGCTACACCTTC.

V gene TRBV7-2 combines with J gene TRBJ2-1; 13 nucleotides line up with TRBD2. Germline lookup yields CDR1 SGHTA and CDR2 FQGNSA. This CDR3 has 16 amino acids. V gave up 5 bases and J gave up 8 bases; unmatched junction bases: 9. CDR3 in amino acids: CASSHAKLAGGDEQFF. CDR3 nucleotide sequence: TGTGCCAGCAGCCACGCAAAACTAGCGGGGGGGGATGAGCAGTTCTTC. Complete variable domain (other parts from reference TRBV7-2 and TRBJ2-1): GAGVSQSPSNKVTEKGKDVELRCDPISGHTALYWYRQSLGQGLEFLIYFQGNSAPDKSGLPSDRFSAERTGGSVSTLTIQRTQQEDSAVYLCASSHAKLAGGDEQFFGPGTRLTVL.

The V call is TRBV19, the J call TRBJ1-5; 9 positions agree with TRBD1. Germline CDR1 LNHDA, CDR2 SQIVND (reference sequence). CDR3 length: 13 amino acids. V shed 6 bases, J shed 7 bases, and the junction held 4 bases outside the gene matches. The CDR3 region has the DNA TGTGCCAGTAGGGGACAGGGAATCCAGCCCCAGCATTTT. Translated, it gives CASRGQGIQPQHF.

The rearrangement uses TRBV2 and TRBJ2-5, with a tentative D call TRBD1 (5 bases). The CDR3 spans 14 residues. The germline V and J ends were trimmed by 3 bases and 5 bases, with 13 bases remaining between them. Germline V gene data show CDR1 as SNHLY and CDR2 as FYNNEI. The CDR3 reads CASSDFGRVETQYF. CDR3 sequence (DNA): TGTGCCAGCAGTGATTTCGGCAGGGTTGAGACCCAGTACTTC.

This clone came up once. The V and J genes are TRBV2 and TRBJ2-5; D gene ambiguous. The DNA end is more similar to TRBJ2-7, so the J call may be wrong. The CDR3 loop spans 12 amino acids. The germline gives CDR1 SNHLY, CDR2 FYNNEI. In DNA form, the CDR3 reads TGTGCCAGCAGTGAAAACTCCTACGAGCAGTACTTC. Residues: CASSENSYEQYF.

This clone showed up just a few times. This sequence joins TRBV21-1 and TRBJ1-1; the DNA was not used to check the table's D call, TRBD1. TRBV21-1 is tagged as a pseudogene. The CDR3 has 16 residues. The chain's CDR3 is CAAILLGDSENTEAFF. In DNA, the CDR3 is TGTGCCGCCATCCTCCTGGGGGACAGCGAAAACACTGAAGCTTTCTTT.

The chain links TRBV5-1 to TRBJ1-1, with D possibly TRBD1 on 5 matching bases. The CDR3 has 16 residues. Trimming stripped 4 bases from V and 0 bases from J, with 16 bases between. The germline CDR1 and CDR2 sequences are SGHRS and YFSETQ. CDR3 in amino acids: CASSMMVGALNTEAFF. In DNA form, the CDR3 reads TGCGCCAGCAGCATGATGGTTGGGGCCCTGAACACTGAAGCTTTCTTT.

This clone occurred a few times. This rearrangement joins TRBV6-5 to TRBJ1-1, with D possibly being TRBD1 (5 bases). V was shortened by 7 bases and J by 7 bases, with 16 bases between the two germline ends. Germline values: CDR1 MNHEY, CDR2 SVGAGI. The CDR3 has 13 amino acids. CDR3 amino acids: CASKLTAGHEAFF. As DNA, the CDR3 is TGTGCCAGCAAACTGACCGCCGGACATGAAGCTTTCTTT.

The J gene is TRBJ1-1, the V gene TRBV29-1, with 7 nucleotides matching TRBD1. V shed 1 base, J shed 8 bases, and the junction held 4 bases outside the gene matches. In germline, CDR1 is SQVTM, CDR2 ANQGSEA. CDR3 length: 12 amino acids. The CDR3, as DNA: TGCAGCGTTGAAGTCGGGACAGCAGAAGCTTTCTTT. The encoded protein is CSVEVGTAEAFF.

V usage is TRBV5-1 and J usage is TRBJ2-1; 7 bases line up with TRBD2. This CDR3 is built from 16 residues. With V trimmed by 4 bases and J by 3 bases, 10 bases remained unmatched. Germline V lookup: CDR1 SGHRS, CDR2 YFSETQ. The CDR3 protein is CASSPPASGVYNEQFF. DNA of the CDR3: TGCGCCAGCAGCCCGCCGGCGAGCGGGGTCTACAATGAGCAGTTCTTC.

The chain uses TRBV9 and TRBJ2-3, with TRBD2 identical over 8 bases. CDR1 is SGDLS and CDR2 is YYNGEE in the germline V gene. The V segment lost 1 base and the J segment 1 base; nucleotides outside the gene matches: 5. CDR3 length: 16 residues. As DNA, the CDR3 is TGTGCCAGCAGCGTAAGTTACGGGGGGGGCACAGATACGCAGTATTTT. It codes for CASSVSYGGGTDTQYF.

The V call is TRBV2, the J call TRBJ1-2; 10 positions agree with TRBD1. The CDR3 spans 15 residues. Germline CDR1 SNHLY, CDR2 FYNNEI. Trimming removed 7 bases from V and 4 bases from J; junction bases left unmatched: 9. This chain's CDR3 is CASTNDRGRFYGYTF. Here the CDR3 DNA reads TGTGCCAGCACCAATGACAGGGGGCGCTTCTATGGCTACACCTTC.

J is TRBJ2-3 and V is TRBV5-4; 7 bases line up with TRBD2. This CDR3 comprises 15 residues. Germline CDR1 is SGHNT and CDR2 is YYREEE (reference sequence). V trimming: 4 bases; J trimming: 4 bases; junction bases outside the gene matches: 9. The chain's CDR3 is CASSRRGSVPDTQYF. CDR3 nucleotide sequence: TGTGCCAGCAGCAGGCGGGGGTCCGTGCCAGATACGCAGTATTTT.

V and J are TRBV2 and TRBJ2-7, with D possibly being TRBD1 (6 bases). Germline assignment: CDR1 SNHLY and CDR2 FYNNEI. This CDR3 contains 13 residues. Trimming removed 3 bases at V and 6 bases at J, with 12 bases between. The CDR3 protein is CASSDRGIGEQYV. Here the CDR3 DNA reads TGTGCCAGCAGTGACAGGGGAATAGGCGAGCAGTACGTC.

V and J are TRBV7-2 and TRBJ2-5; D possibly corresponds to TRBD2 (7 bases). Germline CDR1 reads SGHTA; CDR2 reads FQGNSA. This CDR3 comprises 14 residues. The V and J ends lost 2 bases and 6 bases respectively, with 13 bases between them. This CDR3 reads CASSLLGGVKTQYF. CDR3 nucleotide sequence: TGTGCCAGCAGCTTATTAGGGGGGGTAAAGACCCAGTACTTC.

The chain combines TRBV9 with TRBJ2-2, with 7 bases matching TRBD2. V lost 0 bases and J lost 6; bases outside the gene matches: 2. This CDR3 comprises 14 residues. Germline values: CDR1 SGDLS, CDR2 YYNGEE. The CDR3 DNA sequence: TGTGCCAGCAGCGTAGGGGGGGGACCCGGGGAGCTGTTTTTT. The encoded protein is CASSVGGGPGELFF.

This clone was counted a few times. The chain carries TRBV4-1 and TRBJ1-5; D is undetermined. The CDR3 totals 17 residues. V was clipped by 7 bases and J by 3 bases, with 22 bases between them. In germline, CDR1 is MGHRA, CDR2 YSYEKL. As DNA, the CDR3 is TGCGCCAGCAACCCTTCGGCAGTTAGCACTTTCAATCAGCCCCAGCATTTT. Translating it yields CASNPSAVSTFNQPQHF.

The sample holds a few counts of this clone. CDR3 loop: CASSPGNGLRETQYF. The CDR3 region has the DNA TGTGCCAGCAGCCCAGGGAACGGGCTTCGTGAGACCCAGTACTTC. V is TRBV4-2 and J is TRBJ2-5, with D possibly TRBD1 on 5 matching bases. Germline CDR1 and CDR2: LGHNA and YNFKEQ. This CDR3 is 15 amino acids long. Trimming removed 4 bases from V and 5 bases from J, with 17 bases in between.

This chain connects TRBV18 to TRBJ1-1; 7 nucleotides agree with TRBD1. V lost 5 bases to trimming and J lost 0 bases; unmatched junction nucleotides: 3. This CDR3 is 14 amino acids long. Germline loops: CDR1 KGHSH, CDR2 LQKENI. The CDR3: CASSSRGMNTEAFF. In nucleotides, the CDR3 is TGTGCCAGCTCATCCAGGGGGATGAACACTGAAGCTTTCTTT.

Written as DNA, the CDR3 is TGTGCCAGCAGCGTAGGGCGGCACTCTGGAAACACCATATATTTT. It specifies CASSVGRHSGNTIYF. The rearrangement uses TRBV9 and TRBJ1-3, with unresolved D. Germline CDR1 reads SGDLS; CDR2 reads YYNGEE. This CDR3 is 15 amino acids long. Trimming shortened V by 0 bases and J by 0 bases, and 7 bases separated the two germline ends.

The J gene is TRBJ2-1, the V gene TRBV6-1, with 8 bases matching TRBD2. The V gene end was trimmed by 4 bases and the J gene end by 5 bases; junction bases not matched to a gene: 7. This CDR3 has 15 amino acids. Germline V CDR1 and CDR2: MNHNS, SASEGT. CDR3 protein: CASSVGGTRDNEQFF. The CDR3, as DNA: TGTGCCAGCAGTGTCGGCGGGACTAGGGACAATGAGCAGTTCTTC.

The rearrangement joins TRBV27 to TRBJ2-1; 8 nucleotides match TRBD2. Germline V gene lookup returns CDR1 MNHEY and CDR2 SMNVEV (reference sequence). Trimming at V came to 6 bases and at J to 7 bases, leaving 8 bases not matched to a gene. This CDR3 comprises 14 residues. Here the CDR3 reads CASRPGGPVNEQFF. In DNA form, the CDR3 reads TGTGCCAGCAGGCCGGGGGGGCCAGTTAATGAGCAGTTCTTC.

The chain couples TRBV28 to TRBJ1-6, with D tentatively TRBD1 (5 bases). Trimming left V 5 bases short and J 14 bases short, with 16 bases between. Germline V gene data show CDR1 as MDHEN and CDR2 as SYDVKM. This CDR3 has 13 residues. Written as DNA, the CDR3 is TGTGCCAGCAGTAGCCAGACAGTACTAACCCTCCACTTT. Protein product: CASSSQTVLTLHF. The full variable domain, its missing parts supplied by reference TRBV28 and TRBJ1-6, is DVKVTQSSRYLVKRTGEKVFLECVQDMDHENMFWYRQDPGLGLRLIYFSYDVKMKEKGDIPEGYSVSREKKERFSLILESASTNQTSMYLCASSSQTVLTLHFGNGTRLTVT.

This chain links TRBV19 with TRBJ2-4; 7 bases are a match to TRBD2. The germline CDR1 and CDR2 sequences are LNHDA and SQIVND (reference sequence). There are 14 residues in the CDR3. Trimming removed 7 bases from V and 6 bases from J; junction bases left unmatched: 9. The CDR3 sequence is CASTSPGTINIQYF. In DNA form, the CDR3 reads TGTGCCAGTACCTCCCCCGGGACTATAAACATTCAGTACTTC. Based on the CDR3 plus reference TRBV19 and TRBJ2-4, the full variable domain is DGGITQSPKYLFRKEGQNVTLSCEQNLNHDAMYWYRQDPGQGLRLIYYSQIVNDFQKGDIAEGYSVSREKKESFPLTVTSAQKNPTAFYLCASTSPGTINIQYFGAGTRLSVL.